These 2 T cell receptor beta chains were sequenced from one sample in a study of human versus mouse CDR3 diversity and MHC coevolution. Sequenced by immunoSEQ multiplex PCR; TCRdb stores in-frame clones only, minus some. The sample shows roughly 80,000 clones, about 93% of them seen only once. Sequenced: naive CD4+ T cells from blood. Subset indicated: CD45RO-negative CD62L-positive naive CD4 T cells. The receptors were sampled from a person aged 30 to 69 in good health.

J is TRBJ1-5 and V is TRBV6-1; 7 nucleotides agree with TRBD1. The CDR3 length is 15 residues. J was trimmed by 4 bases and V by 7 bases; bases with no gene match: 10. From germline, CDR1 is MNHNS and CDR2 SASEGT. The CDR3 spells CASTWDSAPNQPQHF. CDR3 in DNA: TGTGCCAGCACTTGGGACAGCGCACCAAATCAGCCCCAGCATTTT.

The V gene is TRBV7-9, the J gene TRBJ1-2; D gene ambiguous. The V and J ends lost 2 bases and 2 bases respectively, with 6 bases between them. Per the germline V gene, CDR1 is SEHNR and CDR2 is FQNEAQ (reference sequence). The CDR3 has 13 residues. CDR3 in amino acids: CASSLTDNYGYTF. The CDR3 nucleotides are TGTGCCAGCAGCTTAACAGACAACTATGGCTACACCTTC.